What follows describes a single T cell receptor (beta chain). Germline V gene lookup returns CDR1 ENHRY and CDR2 SYGVKD. Trimming removed 6 bases from V and 8 bases from J; junction bases left unmatched: 3. The CDR3 is 12 residues long. Via MiXCR, TCRdb re-called the RACE reads, giving one row per CDR3 protein. The sample lists some 400,000 distinct CDR3 sequences, about 5.1% occurring once. This specimen belongs to a study of human T cells and chemical hapten exposure. Described time point: pre-sensitization, week 0. Treatment meaning: therapeutic diphenylcyclopropenone sensitization with weekly scalp DPC.

The receptor's source is a woman in her forties or fifties with alopecia areata. Some clones in this sample may be carry-over from other donors' samples. The chain has TRBV10-3 and TRBJ2-1; TRBD2 aligns across 8 bases. The sample in question was whole blood, obtained in connection with sensitization to the hapten diphenylcyclopropenone (DPC). The CDR3 nucleotides read TGTGCCATCAGCGGGAGGGCCCATGAGCAGTTCTTC. This encodes CAISGRAHEQFF.